This entry is about one TCR beta chain. Its target is unknown. Sequencing of TCR beta CDR3 used immunoSEQ survey depth. Sequenced by immunoSEQ multiplex PCR; TCRdb stores in-frame clones only, minus some. The data contain around 6,400 clones, around 64% of them seen just once; the ten biggest clones take up under 55%. V shed 5 bases and J 3 bases; nucleotides not matched to a gene: 9. Germline V gives CDR1 SGHVS, CDR2 FNYEAQ. This CDR3 is built from 15 residues. This sample stems from a study of CD8 T cell repertoires and HIV-1 epitope variants. On the study more broadly: Separate wells received one of Twenty-five Gag or Nef variant peptides. IL-2, IL-7 and IL-15 were added on days 3 and 7 of approximately 10-day cultures.

This chain uses TRBV7-6 with TRBJ1-2, with TRBD1 matching over 7 bases. Sequencing used cultured CD8+ T cells derived from PBMCs. This receptor was obtained from a male donor with HIV. The CDR3 sequence is CASSLTGNRDYGYTF. CDR3 bases: TGTGCCAGCAGCCTGACAGGGAATAGAGACTATGGCTACACCTTC.